This T cell receptor (beta chain) is drawn from a study of blood T cells in healthy people across ages. A J-beta primer mix and a sample-barcoded 5' primer were used in a second PCR of roughly 6 to 12 cycles. Via MiXCR, TCRdb re-called the 5' RACE reads, giving one row per CDR3 protein. The sample contains 1.6 million or so distinct CDR3 sequences, roughly 32% of which appear only once. The germline V and J ends were trimmed by 7 bases and 4 bases, with 14 bases remaining between them. This CDR3 has 15 amino acids. The sequenced sample was blood. The chain employs TRBV12-3 or TRBV12-4 and TRBJ1-6, with D possibly being TRBD1 (6 bases). This clonotype was obtained from a woman aged 30 to 39 in good health. CDR3 nucleotides: TGTGCCAGCAACACACAGGGCGCATATAATTCACCCCTCCACTTT. Encoded protein: CASNTQGAYNSPLHF.